This TCR beta chain emerged from a study of T cells in Graves' hyperthyroidism and ophthalmopathy. Orbital computed tomography and thyroid ultrasound, together with serum TRAb and thyroxine and clinical symptoms, were used for diagnoses. PBMCs came from 9 to 10 ml fresh peripheral blood. Regions amplified from RNA transcripts were the TCR beta CDR3 regions. Initially, a first-round RT-PCR of the TCR CDR3 employed the HTBI primer set. TCRdb re-called the multiplex PCR reads through MiXCR, storing one row per CDR3 protein. The sample consists of about 400,000 distinct CDR3 sequences, roughly 14% of them appearing once. Study-level findings and limits: Patients with ophthalmopathy were separated from those with stable hyperthyroidism by a 13 V-J model. Most expanded thyroid clonotypes above 0.001 also appeared in blood.

This clonotype was recorded at least ten times. As yet, its antigen is unknown. The junction had 6 bases not matched to a gene; V was cut back by 5 bases and J by 2 bases. The CDR3 has 16 amino acids. In germline, CDR1 is SGHAT, CDR2 FQDESV (reference sequence). The specimen was blood. This receptor was obtained from a man younger than 35 with Graves' ophthalmopathy. The genes are TRBV11-1 and TRBJ2-1; 10 nucleotides match TRBD2. CDR3: CASSRAGGLAYNEQFF. CDR3 sequence (DNA): TGTGCCAGCAGCCGAGCGGGAGGGCTCGCCTACAATGAGCAGTTCTTC.